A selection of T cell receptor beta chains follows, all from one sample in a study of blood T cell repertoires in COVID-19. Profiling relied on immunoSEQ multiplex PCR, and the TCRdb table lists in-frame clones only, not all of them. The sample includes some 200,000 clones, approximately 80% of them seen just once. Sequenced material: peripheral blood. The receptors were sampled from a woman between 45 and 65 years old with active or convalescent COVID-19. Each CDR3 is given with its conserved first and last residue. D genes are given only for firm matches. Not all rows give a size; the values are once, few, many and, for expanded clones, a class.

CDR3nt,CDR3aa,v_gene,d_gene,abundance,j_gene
TGTGCCAGCAGTTTAGGTCTCACAGATACGCAGTATTTT,CASSLGLTDTQYF,TRBV12-3/TRBV12-4,-,-,TRBJ2-3
TGTGCCAGCAGCGTTGCCGCCGAGACAGAGAAAACCTACGAGCAGTACTTC,CASSVAAETEKTYEQYF,TRBV9,-,-,TRBJ2-7
TGTGCCAGCAGCCTCCCAGGGGAGGGTCGGGGCACTGAAGCTTTCTTT,CASSLPGEGRGTEAFF,TRBV28,-,many,TRBJ1-1
TGTGCCAGCAGCTTAGGCAACCGGGACAGGGGGGGCGAGCAGTACTTC,CASSLGNRDRGGEQYF,TRBV7-2,TRBD1,-,TRBJ2-7
TGTGCCAGCAGTTCAGGACAGGCTTGGCAGCCCCAGCATTTT,CASSSGQAWQPQHF,TRBV6-5,TRBD1,-,TRBJ1-5
TGTGCCAGCAGCGGCTGGGAGGGCACAGATACGCAGTATTTT,CASSGWEGTDTQYF,TRBV7-9,-,-,TRBJ2-3
TGTGCCAGCAGCTTCGGACAGGGTCCCTACGAGCAGTACTTC,CASSFGQGPYEQYF,TRBV7-8,TRBD1,many,TRBJ2-7
TGTGCCTGGAGTCGAGCGGGACAGGTAACCTACGAGCAGTACTTC,CAWSRAGQVTYEQYF,TRBV30,-,-,TRBJ2-7
TGTGCCAGCAGTGAAGAAGGGGGGACTATCGATGAGCAGTTCTTC,CASSEEGGTIDEQFF,TRBV6-1,-,-,TRBJ2-1
TGTGCCAGCACCATTACCCCTTGGACAGGGGGCGGAGGCTACACCTTC,CASTITPWTGGGGYTF,TRBV9,TRBD1,-,TRBJ1-2
TGTGCCAGCAGCACCTCGACAGGGAGGACCACTGAAGCTTTCTTT,CASSTSTGRTTEAFF,TRBV11-2,TRBD1,-,TRBJ1-1
TGCGCCAGCAGCCAAGATAGGACAGGGGGGATTCAGCCCCAGCATTTT,CASSQDRTGGIQPQHF,TRBV4-3,TRBD1,once,TRBJ1-5
TGTGCCAGCAGCATGGACAGGGGAAGTAATGGCTACACCTTC,CASSMDRGSNGYTF,TRBV5-4,TRBD1,-,TRBJ1-2
TGTGCCAGCAGCCCCGACGCCGCGGGAGGGGCCAACGTCCTGACTTTC,CASSPDAAGGANVLTF,TRBV7-3,-,once,TRBJ2-6
TGTGCCAGCAGTCGCACCGGGACAGGGGGTTATGGCTACACCTTC,CASSRTGTGGYGYTF,TRBV28,TRBD1,few,TRBJ1-2
TGTGCCAGCAGACCCGCCAGGGGGCGTGAGCAGTACTTC,CASRPARGREQYF,TRBV27,TRBD1,few,TRBJ2-7
TGTGCCAGCAGCTCTGAGGGACTAGCGGGGCATGAGCAGTACTTC,CASSSEGLAGHEQYF,TRBV11-2,TRBD2,-,TRBJ2-7
TGTGCCAGCAGCCTAGGGGGTTCTGGAGATCAGCCCCAGCATTTT,CASSLGGSGDQPQHF,TRBV28,-,-,TRBJ1-5
TGTGCCTGGAGTGCAACAGGGGAGCGTGGCTACACCTTC,CAWSATGERGYTF,TRBV30,TRBD1,-,TRBJ1-2
TGCGCCAGCAGCCATGGGACATCTAACACCGGGGAGCTGTTTTTT,CASSHGTSNTGELFF,TRBV4-3,-,-,TRBJ2-2
TGTGCCAGCAGCTTGGGGGGACTAGCGGGAGACAGTGAGCAGTTCTTC,CASSLGGLAGDSEQFF,TRBV5-6,TRBD2,-,TRBJ2-1
TGCGCCAGCATGGAGCACGATAATTCACCCCTCCACTTT,CASMEHDNSPLHF,TRBV5-1,-,many,TRBJ1-6
TGCGCCAGCAGCTTTGGGGGGAGTAATTCGTACGAGCAGTACTTC,CASSFGGSNSYEQYF,TRBV5-1,-,-,TRBJ2-7
TGTGCCAGCAGCGTAGCTGCAGGGTCCAACGAGCAGTTCTTC,CASSVAAGSNEQFF,TRBV9,-,-,TRBJ2-1
TGTGCCAGCAGTGACAGGAGGATGAACACCGGGGAGCTGTTTTTT,CASSDRRMNTGELFF,TRBV6-2/TRBV6-3,-,few,TRBJ2-2
TGTGCCAGCAGCCAAGTGTCGCAGGGGGCTGTAGACGAGCAGTACTTC,CASSQVSQGAVDEQYF,TRBV4-2,TRBD1,-,TRBJ2-7
TGTGCCAGCAGCCACACCCGAGGACGGGGTAGGGAGCTGTTTTTT,CASSHTRGRGRELFF,TRBV14,-,-,TRBJ2-2
TGTGCCAGCAGCCAAGATACAGGGGTCTACGAGCAGTACTTC,CASSQDTGVYEQYF,TRBV3-1/TRBV3-2,TRBD1,few,TRBJ2-7
TGTGCCAGCAGCTTGGCCTCACTGGGGGGAGGGGAGCTGTTTTTT,CASSLASLGGGELFF,TRBV5-4,-,-,TRBJ2-2
TGTGCCAGCAAGGGGACTAGTAGCACCGGGGAGCTGTTTTTT,CASKGTSSTGELFF,TRBV2,TRBD2,-,TRBJ2-2
TGCAGCGCAGGGACAGGGGAGGTAGATACGCAGTATTTT,CSAGTGEVDTQYF,TRBV29-1,TRBD1,-,TRBJ2-3
TGTGCCTGGAACCCCCGAGGTAGCGGGAGGACCTACGAGCAGTACTTC,CAWNPRGSGRTYEQYF,TRBV30,TRBD2,-,TRBJ2-7
TGCGCCAGCAGCCTCTGGACAGAGAACACTGAAGCTTTCTTT,CASSLWTENTEAFF,TRBV5-1,-,-,TRBJ1-1
TGTGCCACCAGCAGGGGTGACAGGGGGCTCAGTGGCTACACCTTC,CATSRGDRGLSGYTF,TRBV15,TRBD1,-,TRBJ1-2
TGCGCCAGCAGCCAAGATCCCCAGGACAGGGGGCAAGGCGGCTACACCTTC,CASSQDPQDRGQGGYTF,TRBV4-3,TRBD1,-,TRBJ1-2
TGTGCCAGCAAGACGGGAGGGATCACAGATACGCAGTATTTT,CASKTGGITDTQYF,TRBV2,TRBD2,-,TRBJ2-3
TGTGCCAGCAGCCCTGGGACAGGGGTCACAGATACGCAGTATTTT,CASSPGTGVTDTQYF,TRBV7-9,TRBD1,-,TRBJ2-3
TGTGCCAGCAGGGGACAGGGTTCGGGTGAGCAGTTCTTC,CASRGQGSGEQFF,TRBV6-5,TRBD1,-,TRBJ2-1
TGTGCCAGCAGGGGGACTAGAGACACCGGGGAGCTGTTTTTT,CASRGTRDTGELFF,TRBV6-5,TRBD2,once,TRBJ2-2
TGTGCCAGCAGCTTGGCCTCACTAGCGGGAGGGTTTGACGAAGAGCAGTACTTC,CASSLASLAGGFDEEQYF,TRBV5-6,TRBD2,-,TRBJ2-7
TGTGCCAGCAGTTTACAGGGGGGAAGCAATCAGCCCCAGCATTTT,CASSLQGGSNQPQHF,TRBV7-2,TRBD1,-,TRBJ1-5
TGTGCCAGCAGCTCGGGGACAGATACGCAGTATTTT,CASSSGTDTQYF,TRBV12-3/TRBV12-4,-,-,TRBJ2-3
TGTGCCAGCAGCTTAGGCCCAGGGCGATCGGCCGGGGAGCTGTTTTTT,CASSLGPGRSAGELFF,TRBV11-3,-,-,TRBJ2-2
TGTGCCAGCAGCCAACAGACTAGTGGTGAGCAGTTCTTC,CASSQQTSGEQFF,TRBV3-1/TRBV3-2,-,-,TRBJ2-1
TGTGCCAGCAGGTTAGGGGGGGCCACTGAAGCTTTCTTT,CASRLGGATEAFF,TRBV25-1,-,-,TRBJ1-1
TGTGCCAGCAGTGTAGGGGAAACCTATGGCTACACCTTC,CASSVGETYGYTF,TRBV2,-,few,TRBJ1-2
TGTGCCAGCAGCTCCCCCGGGACAGGGGGTGAAAAACTGTTTTTT,CASSSPGTGGEKLFF,TRBV5-6,TRBD1,-,TRBJ1-4
TGTGCCAGCAGTGTCTCCCAGGGCAATTCACCCCTCCACTTT,CASSVSQGNSPLHF,TRBV2,-,few,TRBJ1-6
TGTGCCAGCAGCTTTGTGTCTAGCGGGATTCTGGAAGAGCAGTACTTC,CASSFVSSGILEEQYF,TRBV5-6,TRBD2,-,TRBJ2-7
TGTGCCAGCTCTCCCCGGACAGGGGTTAATGAAAAACTGTTTTTT,CASSPRTGVNEKLFF,TRBV18,TRBD1,-,TRBJ1-4
TGTGCCAGCAGCTTAGCGGGGGGGCTTGAGACCCAGTACTTC,CASSLAGGLETQYF,TRBV7-2,-,-,TRBJ2-5
TGTGCCAGCTCACCCTACGGGGGAGTGAGGCAGTATTTT,CASSPYGGVRQYF,TRBV18,-,few,TRBJ2-3
TGTGCCAGCAGCCGTAGCGGGAGGGGGTCAGATACGCAGTATTTT,CASSRSGRGSDTQYF,TRBV7-2,TRBD2,-,TRBJ2-3
TGCGCCAGCAGCCAATTTACAGAAAACATTCAGTACTTC,CASSQFTENIQYF,TRBV4-3,-,-,TRBJ2-4
TGTGCCAGCGCCCCCCAGCGGGGGTCCTCTGAGCAGTTCTTC,CASAPQRGSSEQFF,TRBV27,TRBD2,few,TRBJ2-1
TGTGCCAGCAGCGTGGGGAGGGAGACTGAAGCTTTCTTT,CASSVGRETEAFF,TRBV4-2,-,once,TRBJ1-1
TGTGCCAGCAGAATAGACTATAACTATGGCTACACCTTC,CASRIDYNYGYTF,TRBV12-3/TRBV12-4,-,-,TRBJ1-2